The 16 T cell receptor beta chains below all came from one sample that was sequenced in a study of monozygotic twins with inflammatory bowel disease. After re-calling the 5' RACE reads, TCRdb lists one entry per CDR3 protein, DNA absent. This sample's clone table lists approximately 420,000 distinct CDR3 sequences. Source material: blood. Receptors were obtained from a human donor with ulcerative colitis or Crohn's disease, or a healthy co-twin of an affected twin (not recorded which).

The J gene is TRBJ2-7, the V gene TRBV15; TCRdb's assignment of TRBD2 cannot be checked, as there is no DNA. This CDR3 has 14 amino acids. Germline V gene data show CDR1 as LNHNV and CDR2 as YYDKDF (reference sequence). The CDR3 sequence is CATSRAGLNYEQYF.

The V call is TRBV20-1, the J call TRBJ1-2. CDR1 and CDR2 from the germline V gene are DFQATT and SNEGSKA (reference sequence). The CDR3 has 15 amino acids. The CDR3 sequence: CSARKGGSGAYGYTF.

The CDR3 loop reads CASSLGGGDLAYNEQFF. This chain links TRBV5-1 with TRBJ2-1; absent DNA, TCRdb's TRBD1 call cannot be checked. Germline CDR1 is SGHRS and CDR2 is YFSETQ. The CDR3 has 17 residues.

The CDR3 loop is CASMLSSGANVLTF. V is TRBV14 and J is TRBJ2-6. Germline CDR1 is SGHDN and CDR2 is FVKESK. The CDR3 runs to 14 residues.

The J gene is TRBJ2-6, the V gene TRBV24-1; TCRdb gives TRBD1 as the D gene, but with no DNA this cannot be confirmed. This CDR3 contains 19 residues. Germline loops: CDR1 KGHDR, CDR2 SFDVKD. The CDR3 sequence is CATSDSTPTGISGANVLTF.

The chain employs TRBV3-1 and TRBJ2-4; the TCRdb D gene call, TRBD1, has no DNA to confirm it. The CDR3 is made up of 14 amino acids. Germline assignment: CDR1 LGHDT and CDR2 YNNKEL (reference sequence). CDR3 sequence reads: CASSHRQGSNIQYF. Full variable domain (remainder filled in from reference TRBV3-1 and TRBJ2-4): DTAVSQTPKYLVTQMGNDKSIKCEQNLGHDTMYWYKQDSKKFLKIMFSYNNKELIINETVPNRFSPKSPDKAHLNLHINSLELGDSAVYFCASSHRQGSNIQYFGAGTRLSVL.

V usage is TRBV4-3 and J usage is TRBJ2-7; TCRdb selects TRBD1, and the lack of DNA leaves this call unchecked. The CDR3 extends over 13 amino acids. The germline gives CDR1 LGHNA, CDR2 YSLEER. This CDR3 is CASSQDNGGEQYF.

The V call is TRBV7-9, the J call TRBJ1-3. The CDR3 contains 14 residues. Germline V CDR1 and CDR2: SEHNR, FQNEAQ (reference sequence). The CDR3 sequence is CASSLELSGNTIYF.

V gene TRBV12-3 or TRBV12-4 combines with J gene TRBJ2-3; TCRdb outputs TRBD1, but without DNA this stays unchecked. The CDR3 spans 15 residues. CDR3 protein: CASSLAQGVTDTQYF.

The V and J genes are TRBV20-1 and TRBJ2-7; TCRdb's assignment of TRBD1 cannot be checked, as there is no DNA. This CDR3 has 12 residues. The germline V gene has CDR1 DFQATT and CDR2 SNEGSKA (reference sequence). The CDR3 is CSASRDSHEQYF.

The rearrangement joins TRBV4-1 to TRBJ2-2; TCRdb's D gene call, TRBD1, goes unchecked for lack of DNA. CDR1 and CDR2 from the germline V gene are MGHRA and YSYEKL. This CDR3 has 16 amino acids. The CDR3 sequence is CASSQGGRSHTGELFF.

The chain employs TRBV12-3 or TRBV12-4 and TRBJ2-7. This CDR3 has 14 amino acids. CDR3 in amino acids: CASIREIPSYEQYF.

J is TRBJ1-1 and V is TRBV24-1; as DNA is missing, the TRBD1 call by TCRdb cannot be tested. Per germline, CDR1 KGHDR and CDR2 SFDVKD. This CDR3 contains 15 residues. This chain's CDR3 is CATSGKQGMNTEAFF.

The gene calls are TRBV21-1 and TRBJ1-2. TRBV21-1 is a pseudogene. The CDR3 consists of 17 residues. CDR3 region: CASSKEFGRAPDYGYTF.

The chain employs TRBV5-1 and TRBJ2-1; TCRdb's D call of TRBD2 is untestable without DNA. The CDR3 is 15 residues long. CDR1 is SGHRS, CDR2 YFSETQ, per germline. The CDR3 sequence is CASTPGLANNNEQFF.

This chain joins TRBV7-9 and TRBJ1-1; TCRdb lists TRBD1, though no DNA is available to test this call. The germline V gene has CDR1 SEHNR and CDR2 FQNEAQ (reference sequence). CDR3 length: 12 amino acids. CDR3 amino acids: CASSLVQGQAFF.